Below are 22 T cell receptor beta chains sequenced from a single sample in a study of cytomegalovirus exposure and HLA in healthy donors. Use of 60 Vbeta and 13 Jbeta primers characterized the PCR. Using immunoSEQ multiplex PCR, the repertoire was profiled, and TCRdb retains in-frame clones only, with some absent. This sample has more than 100,000 clones, with approximately 84% found just once. Sequencing was performed on PBMCs. These TCRs come from a man aged 45 to 65 in good health and CMV-seronegative.

This chain connects TRBV6-5 to TRBJ1-1; D perhaps matches TRBD1 (6 bases). The CDR3 sequence is 14 residues long. The germline gives CDR1 MNHEY, CDR2 SVGAGI. V was cut by 4 bases and J by 1 base, with 10 bases left in between. CDR3 sequence (DNA): TGTGCCAGCAGTTCCGCGACAGGGAACACTGAAGCTTTCTTT. Amino acid sequence: CASSSATGNTEAFF.

CDR3 coding DNA: TGTGCCAGCAGCGTAGGGGGAGGGATATCGTCTGAGCAGTACTTC. Translation gives CASSVGGGISSEQYF. The chain has TRBV9 and TRBJ2-7; TRBD2 agrees at 7 bases. The CDR3 length is 15 residues. V was pared by 0 bases and J by 7 bases, with 10 bases of the junction left unmatched. The V gene's germline CDR1 is SGDLS and CDR2 YYNGEE. The variable domain in full, with the rest retrieved from reference TRBV9 and TRBJ2-7, is DSGVTQTPKHLITATGQRVTLRCSPRSGDLSVYWYQQSLDQGLQFLIQYYNGEERAKGNILERFSAQQFPDLHSELNLSSLELGDSALYFCASSVGGGISSEQYFGPGTRLTVT.

This chain connects TRBV15 to TRBJ2-3, with D tentatively TRBD2 (5 bases). The V and J ends lost 5 bases and 0 bases respectively, with 12 bases between them. The CDR3 is 15 residues long. CDR1 is LNHNV and CDR2 is YYDKDF in the germline V gene (reference sequence). DNA for the CDR3: TGTGCCACCAGCTCTATCGGGATGAGCACAGATACGCAGTATTTT. Translation: CATSSIGMSTDTQYF.

The chain is built from TRBV7-3 and TRBJ1-5; tentative D call: TRBD1 (6 bases). This CDR3 has 14 residues. Trimming left V 3 bases short and J 6 bases short, with 12 bases between. CDR1 is SGHTA and CDR2 is FQGTGA in the germline V gene. The CDR3 region is CASSFYRAAQPQHF. CDR3 coding DNA: TGTGCCAGCAGCTTTTACAGGGCAGCTCAGCCCCAGCATTTT.

V usage is TRBV15 and J usage is TRBJ2-3; 8 bases fit TRBD1. The CDR3 runs 15 residues. Germline CDR1 reads LNHNV; CDR2 reads YYDKDF (reference sequence). V shed 3 bases, J shed 1 base, and the junction held 3 bases outside the gene matches. The CDR3, as DNA: TGTGCCACCAGCAGGAGGACAGGGCGCACAGATACGCAGTATTTT. Encoded protein: CATSRRTGRTDTQYF.

The chain recombines TRBV6-5 with TRBJ1-2, with no clear D. V lost 4 bases to trimming and J lost 0 bases, with 9 bases between them. Germline values: CDR1 MNHEY, CDR2 SVGAGI. The CDR3 extends over 14 amino acids. The CDR3 DNA sequence: TGTGCCAGCAGTTTACAGCGGACTAACTATGGCTACACCTTC. Translating it yields CASSLQRTNYGYTF.

CDR3 protein: CASWWGTESYEQYF. As DNA, the CDR3 is TGTGCCAGCTGGTGGGGGACAGAATCCTACGAGCAGTACTTC. V gene TRBV2 combines with J gene TRBJ2-7; 7 bases fit TRBD1. Unmatched junction bases numbered 8, after V lost 8 bases and J lost 1 base. CDR1 and CDR2 from the germline V gene are SNHLY and FYNNEI. This CDR3 has 14 amino acids.

The chain has TRBV6-4 and TRBJ2-5; 14 nucleotides agree with TRBD2. V lost 10 bases, J lost 14 bases, and 9 bases stayed unmatched. The CDR3 totals 12 residues. CDR1 is MRHNA, CDR2 SNTAGT, per germline. The CDR3 DNA reads as TGTGCCACCGGACTAGCGGGAGGTGGGCTTTACTTC. Translation: CATGLAGGGLYF.

The V gene is TRBV14, the J gene TRBJ1-1; no clear D gene. The CDR3 extends over 14 amino acids. Trimming cost V 1 base and J 5 bases, with 11 bases left between them. CDR1 and CDR2 from the germline V gene are SGHDN and FVKESK. As DNA, the CDR3 is TGTGCCAGCAGCCAAGGAACGTACTTAACTGAAGCTTTCTTT. Translation: CASSQGTYLTEAFF.

The J gene is TRBJ2-5, the V gene TRBV5-4; 13 bases line up with TRBD2. Germline CDR1 is SGHNT and CDR2 is YYREEE (reference sequence). V was pared by 3 bases and J by 7 bases, with 6 bases of the junction left unmatched. There are 15 residues in the CDR3. Written as DNA, the CDR3 is TGTGCCAGCAGCTCTACTAGCGGGAGGGCCGGGACCCAGTACTTC. As protein: CASSSTSGRAGTQYF.

CDR3 region: CASTSTEFPYEQYF. Written as DNA, the CDR3 is TGTGCCAGCACTTCGACAGAATTCCCCTACGAGCAGTACTTC. This chain connects TRBV25-1 to TRBJ2-7; tentatively, D is TRBD1 (5 bases). The ends were cut back, 7 bases at V and 2 bases at J, with 15 bases in the middle. Germline lookup yields CDR1 MGHDK and CDR2 SYGVNS. CDR3 size: 14 residues.

The V and J genes are TRBV15 and TRBJ1-6; D might be TRBD1 (6 bases). The germline V gene has CDR1 LNHNV and CDR2 YYDKDF (reference sequence). This CDR3 is 14 amino acids long. Trimming left V 5 bases short and J 9 bases short, with 14 bases between. CDR3 amino acids: CATSETGNASPLHF. The CDR3 region has the DNA TGTGCCACCAGCGAAACAGGGAATGCTTCACCCCTCCACTTT.

The rearrangement links TRBV28 to TRBJ2-1, with D perhaps matching TRBD2 (5 bases). The CDR3 covers 13 residues. Germline CDR1 reads MDHEN; CDR2 reads SYDVKM. V lost 1 base, J lost 7 bases, and 8 bases lay in between. The chain's CDR3 is CASSLFSENEQFF. The DNA for the CDR3 is TGTGCCAGCAGTTTATTTAGCGAGAATGAGCAGTTCTTC.

This sequence joins TRBV29-1 and TRBJ2-5; maybe TRBD1 (6 bases). The CDR3 runs to 12 residues. V shed 1 base and J shed 3 bases, with 6 bases lying between them. CDR1 and CDR2 (germline): SQVTM, ANQGSEA. The CDR3 DNA reads as TGCAGCGTTGAAGCAGGGGAAGAGACCCAGTACTTC. Residues: CSVEAGEETQYF.

The chain uses TRBV5-1 and TRBJ2-5; the D gene is possibly TRBD2 (7 bases). This CDR3 has 13 residues. The V and J ends lost 3 bases and 9 bases respectively, with 15 bases between them. Germline CDR1 is SGHRS and CDR2 is YFSETQ. This CDR3 is CASSWGRDNPQYF. DNA for the CDR3: TGCGCCAGCAGCTGGGGGAGGGACAACCCCCAGTACTTC.

This rearrangement joins TRBV7-2 to TRBJ1-1; D gene ambiguous. From germline, CDR1 is SGHTA and CDR2 FQGNSA. The CDR3 loop spans 13 amino acids. V lost 3 bases and J lost 0, with 5 bases in between. CDR3 nucleotide sequence: TGTGCCAGCAGCTTCACAGTGAACACTGAAGCTTTCTTT. Its translation: CASSFTVNTEAFF. Using reference TRBV7-2 and TRBJ1-1 for the parts outside the CDR3, the full variable domain is GAGVSQSPSNKVTEKGKDVELRCDPISGHTALYWYRQSLGQGLEFLIYFQGNSAPDKSGLPSDRFSAERTGGSVSTLTIQRTQQEDSAVYLCASSFTVNTEAFFGQGTRLTVV.

The chain links TRBV7-9 to TRBJ1-2, with TRBD1 identical over 8 bases. V dropped 0 bases and J dropped 0; count of bases not matched to a gene: 3. Germline V gives CDR1 SEHNR, CDR2 FQNEAQ (reference sequence). The CDR3 is 16 amino acids. CDR3 sequence (DNA): TGTGCCAGCAGCTTAGCGGGGACAGGAGCTAACTATGGCTACACCTTC. Protein sequence: CASSLAGTGANYGYTF. Drawing the rest from reference TRBV7-9 and TRBJ1-2, the complete variable domain is DTGVSQNPRHKITKRGQNVTFRCDPISEHNRLYWYRQTLGQGPEFLTYFQNEAQLEKSRLLSDRFSAERPKGSFSTLEIQRTEQGDSAMYLCASSLAGTGANYGYTFGSGTRLTVV.

This clone appeared a few times. The CDR3 bases are TGCGCCAGCAGCCGGGGGGCTAGCGGGAGAAGCTACGAGCAGTACTTC. It is translated as CASSRGASGRSYEQYF. J is TRBJ2-7 and V is TRBV4-3; 10 nucleotides line up with TRBD2. Germline V gives CDR1 LGHNA, CDR2 YSLEER. This CDR3 region has 16 residues. Trimming at V came to 4 bases and at J to 3 bases, leaving 9 bases not matched to a gene.

This chain joins TRBV12-5 and TRBJ2-2; 10 bases are shared with TRBD2. The CDR3 spans 18 residues. Germline CDR1 is LGHNT and CDR2 is FRNRAP. The junction had 7 bases not matched to a gene; V was cut back by 3 bases and J by 0 bases. CDR3 loop: CASGLGLAGVSNTGELFF. The CDR3 coding sequence is TGTGCTAGTGGTTTAGGCCTAGCGGGAGTTTCGAACACCGGGGAGCTGTTTTTT.

This rearrangement joins TRBV12-5 to TRBJ1-5; no reliable D call. This CDR3 comprises 11 residues. Looked up from germline, CDR1 is LGHNT and CDR2 is FRNRAP. V was cut by 2 bases and J by 8 bases, with 4 bases left in between. The CDR3 region has the DNA TGTGCTAGTGGTTTGCTAGAGCCCCAGCATTTT. Its translation: CASGLLEPQHF. The whole variable domain, filled in from reference TRBV12-5 and TRBJ1-5, reads DARVTQTPRHKVTEMGQEVTMRCQPILGHNTVFWYRQTMMQGLELLAYFRNRAPLDDSGMPKDRFSAEMPDATLATLKIQPSEPRDSAVYFCASGLLEPQHFGDGTRLSIL.

Written as DNA, the CDR3 is TGTGCCAGCAGCCCGGGACAGGGGGCGGCTGAAGCTTTCTTT. Protein product: CASSPGQGAAEAFF. This chain links TRBV5-4 with TRBJ1-1; 12 nucleotides line up with TRBD1. The CDR3 covers 14 residues. J lost 6 bases, V lost 4 bases, and 4 bases had no gene match. Per germline, CDR1 SGHNT and CDR2 YYREEE (reference sequence).

This clone was detected only once. The chain couples TRBV4-2 to TRBJ1-3; D is unclear. V lost 0 bases and J 0 bases, leaving 12 bases between the germline ends. The CDR3 consists of 17 residues. Germline values: CDR1 LGHNA, CDR2 YNFKEQ. The chain's CDR3 is CASSQDNSPYSGNTIYF. The DNA for the CDR3 is TGTGCCAGCAGCCAAGATAATTCGCCCTACTCTGGAAACACCATATATTTT.